These T cell receptor beta chains were read from a single sample in a study of cytomegalovirus exposure and HLA in healthy donors. Profiling relied on immunoSEQ multiplex PCR, and the TCRdb table lists in-frame clones only, not all of them. The sample holds just over 150,000 clones; nearly 80% are singletons and the top ten take about 0.91%. The source material was PBMCs. Source of these receptors: a woman aged 50 to 60 in good health and CMV-seropositive. Both conserved end residues are part of each CDR3. D genes are given only for firm matches. Clone size is not always given. Where it is, it says once, few, many or a class for expanded clones.

size,D,J,V,CDR3,DNA
-,TRBD1,TRBJ1-6,TRBV5-4,CASSTPDRGRGSPLHF,TGTGCCAGCAGCACCCCCGACAGGGGGCGCGGTTCACCCCTCCACTTT
-,-,TRBJ2-7,TRBV5-1,CASALKGGSSEQYF,TGCGCCAGCGCTCTAAAGGGGGGGTCTTCCGAGCAGTACTTC
-,TRBD1,TRBJ1-2,TRBV15,CATSRDRGRVYGYTF,TGTGCCACCAGCAGAGACAGGGGGCGAGTGTATGGCTACACCTTC
-,-,TRBJ2-3,TRBV7-2,CASSPPGDTQYF,TGTGCCAGCAGCCCCCCCGGAGATACGCAGTATTTT
-,-,TRBJ1-1,TRBV5-4,CASSETTGNTEAFF,TGTGCCAGCAGCGAAACAACAGGGAACACTGAAGCTTTCTTT
-,-,TRBJ2-3,TRBV10-1,CASSESTAGNSDTQYF,TGCGCCAGCAGTGAGTCGACGGCAGGGAACTCAGATACGCAGTATTTT
-,TRBD2,TRBJ2-3,TRBV5-6,CASSSLAGGPGDTQYF,TGTGCCAGCAGTTCTCTAGCGGGGGGGCCGGGAGATACGCAGTATTTT
-,TRBD1,TRBJ1-1,TRBV11-3,CASSLQGEGTEAFF,TGTGCCAGCAGCTTACAGGGGGAAGGAACTGAAGCTTTCTTT
-,-,TRBJ1-1,TRBV28,CASSLVHLNTEAFF,TGTGCCAGCAGTTTGGTACATTTGAACACTGAAGCTTTCTTT
-,TRBD2,TRBJ2-5,TRBV19,CASSIAGGRTQETQYF,TGTGCCAGTAGTATTGCGGGGGGACGGACCCAAGAGACCCAGTACTTC
-,TRBD1,TRBJ1-1,TRBV5-6,CASSVQGALNTEAFF,TGTGCCAGCAGCGTGCAGGGGGCCCTGAACACTGAAGCTTTCTTT
-,TRBD1,TRBJ1-6,TRBV5-1,CASRLARQGLHSPLHF,TGCGCCAGCAGATTGGCGCGACAGGGGTTACATTCACCCCTCCACTTT
once,-,TRBJ1-3,TRBV5-1,CASSLGGPGAGNTIYF,TGCGCCAGCAGCTTGGGAGGCCCCGGAGCGGGAAACACCATATATTTT
-,TRBD2,TRBJ2-5,TRBV28,CASSTSGGPQETQYF,TGTGCCAGCAGCACTAGCGGGGGGCCTCAAGAGACCCAGTACTTC
-,-,TRBJ1-1,TRBV7-9,CASSLAMNTEAFF,TGTGCCAGCAGCTTAGCTATGAACACTGAAGCTTTCTTT
-,-,TRBJ2-1,TRBV5-4,CASSLSSDHYNEQFF,TGTGCCAGCAGCTTAAGCAGCGACCACTACAATGAGCAGTTCTTC
-,TRBD1,TRBJ2-6,TRBV5-6,CASSADRGASSGANVLTF,TGTGCCAGCAGCGCGGACAGGGGTGCAAGCTCTGGGGCCAACGTCCTGACTTTC
few,-,TRBJ1-2,TRBV28,CASTRGLGTDYGYTF,TGTGCCAGCACACGGGGGTTGGGCACCGATTATGGCTACACCTTC
-,-,TRBJ1-5,TRBV5-8,CASSLERNYYNQPQHF,TGTGCCAGCAGCTTGGAAAGGAACTATTATAATCAGCCCCAGCATTTT
few,TRBD1,TRBJ1-1,TRBV6-5,CASNTGATNTEAFF,TGTGCCAGCAATACAGGGGCGACGAACACTGAAGCTTTCTTT
-,-,TRBJ2-2,TRBV29-1,CSVTGRSNTGELFF,TGCAGCGTAACAGGGAGATCCAACACCGGGGAGCTGTTTTTT
few,-,TRBJ2-3,TRBV4-1,CASSQERGATDTQYF,TGCGCCAGCAGCCAAGAACGGGGGGCGACAGATACGCAGTATTTT